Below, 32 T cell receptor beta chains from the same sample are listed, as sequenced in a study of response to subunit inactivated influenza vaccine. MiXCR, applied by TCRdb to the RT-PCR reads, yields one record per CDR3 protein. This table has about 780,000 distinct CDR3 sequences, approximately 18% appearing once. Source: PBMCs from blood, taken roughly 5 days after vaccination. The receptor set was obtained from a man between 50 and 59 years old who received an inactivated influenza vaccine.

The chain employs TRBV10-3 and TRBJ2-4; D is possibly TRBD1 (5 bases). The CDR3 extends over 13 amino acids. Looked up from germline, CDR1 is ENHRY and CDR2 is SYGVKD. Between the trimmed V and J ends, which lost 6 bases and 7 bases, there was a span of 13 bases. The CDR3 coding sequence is TGTGCCATCAGCCTGGATTACAGGAACATTCAGTACTTC. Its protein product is CAISLDYRNIQYF.

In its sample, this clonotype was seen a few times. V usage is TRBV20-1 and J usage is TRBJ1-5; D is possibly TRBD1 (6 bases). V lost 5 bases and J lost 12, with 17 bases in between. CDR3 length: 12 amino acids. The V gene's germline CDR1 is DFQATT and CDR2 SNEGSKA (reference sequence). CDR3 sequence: CSADTTGTHQHF. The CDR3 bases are TGCAGTGCTGATACTACAGGGACGCACCAGCATTTT.

The CDR3 spells CASSLGGGAGGSPLHF. CDR3 nucleotide sequence: TGTGCCAGCAGCTTAGGTGGGGGCGCCGGGGGGTCACCCCTCCACTTT. J is TRBJ1-6 and V is TRBV7-9; the D gene is possibly TRBD1 (6 bases). With 1 base removed from V and 10 bases from J, the gap between germline ends came to 17 bases. The CDR3 is made up of 16 amino acids. Germline loops: CDR1 SEHNR, CDR2 FQNEAQ (reference sequence).

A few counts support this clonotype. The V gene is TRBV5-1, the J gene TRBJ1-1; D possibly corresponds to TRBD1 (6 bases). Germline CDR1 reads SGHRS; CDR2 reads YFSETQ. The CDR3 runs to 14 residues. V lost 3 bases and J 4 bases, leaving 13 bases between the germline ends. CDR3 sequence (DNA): TGCGCCAGCAGCTCGGGGGGGGGCGGCACTGAAGCTTTCTTT. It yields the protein CASSSGGGGTEAFF.

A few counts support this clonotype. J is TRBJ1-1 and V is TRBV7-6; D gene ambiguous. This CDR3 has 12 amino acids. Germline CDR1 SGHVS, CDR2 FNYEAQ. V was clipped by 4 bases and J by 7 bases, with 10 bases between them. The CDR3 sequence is CASSSWKDEAFF. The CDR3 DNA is TGTGCCAGCAGCTCGTGGAAGGATGAAGCTTTCTTT.

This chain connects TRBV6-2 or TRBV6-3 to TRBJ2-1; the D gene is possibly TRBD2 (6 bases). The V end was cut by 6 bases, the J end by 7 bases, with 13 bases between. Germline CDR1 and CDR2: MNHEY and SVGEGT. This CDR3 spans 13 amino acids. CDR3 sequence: CASRWTGGNEQFF. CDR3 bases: TGTGCCAGCAGGTGGACTGGGGGGAATGAGCAGTTCTTC.

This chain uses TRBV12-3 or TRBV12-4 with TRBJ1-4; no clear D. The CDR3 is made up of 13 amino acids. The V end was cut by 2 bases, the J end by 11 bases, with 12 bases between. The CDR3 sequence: CASSLTVGDKLFF. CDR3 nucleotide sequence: TGTGCCAGCAGTTTAACAGTCGGAGATAAACTGTTTTTT.

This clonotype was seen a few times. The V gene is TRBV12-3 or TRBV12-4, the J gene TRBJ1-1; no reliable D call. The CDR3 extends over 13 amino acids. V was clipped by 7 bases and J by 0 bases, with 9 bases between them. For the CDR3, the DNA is TGTGCCAGCACTACGACTCTGAACACTGAAGCTTTCTTT. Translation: CASTTTLNTEAFF.

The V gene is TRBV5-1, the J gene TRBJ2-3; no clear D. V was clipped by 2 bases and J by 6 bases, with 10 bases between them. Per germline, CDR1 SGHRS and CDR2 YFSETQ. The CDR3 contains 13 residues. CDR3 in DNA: TGCGCCAGCAGCTTCCAGACTCTGGATACGCAGTATTTT. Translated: CASSFQTLDTQYF.

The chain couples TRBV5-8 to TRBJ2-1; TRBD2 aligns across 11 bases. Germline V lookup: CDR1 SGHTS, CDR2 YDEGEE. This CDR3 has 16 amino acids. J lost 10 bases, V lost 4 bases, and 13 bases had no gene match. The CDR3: CASSLQTSGTVIEQFF. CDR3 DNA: TGTGCCAGCAGCCTTCAGACTAGCGGGACCGTTATAGAGCAGTTCTTC.

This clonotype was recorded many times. The DNA of the CDR3 is TGTGCCAGCAGTTCAAGGAGCTCCCAGAGGTCCGGGGAGCTGTTTTTT. Translating it yields CASSSRSSQRSGELFF. The gene calls are TRBV12-3 or TRBV12-4 and TRBJ2-2; no firm D call. The CDR3 length is 16 residues. The V end lost 4 bases, the J end lost 6 bases, and 18 bases lay between the germline ends.

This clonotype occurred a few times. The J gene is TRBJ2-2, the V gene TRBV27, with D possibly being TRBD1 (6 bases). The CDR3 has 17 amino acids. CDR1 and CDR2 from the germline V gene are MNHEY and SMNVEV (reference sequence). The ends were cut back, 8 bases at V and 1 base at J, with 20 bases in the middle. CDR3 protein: CASQMGAQGLNTGELFF. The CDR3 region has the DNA TGTGCCAGCCAAATGGGCGCACAGGGTTTGAACACCGGGGAGCTGTTTTTT.

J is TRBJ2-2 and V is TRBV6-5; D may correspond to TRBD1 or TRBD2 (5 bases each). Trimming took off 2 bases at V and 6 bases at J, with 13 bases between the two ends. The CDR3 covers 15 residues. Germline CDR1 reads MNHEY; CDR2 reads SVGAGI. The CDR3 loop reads CASSYRGRGAGELFF. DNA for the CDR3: TGTGCCAGCAGTTACCGGGGTAGGGGTGCCGGGGAGCTGTTTTTT.

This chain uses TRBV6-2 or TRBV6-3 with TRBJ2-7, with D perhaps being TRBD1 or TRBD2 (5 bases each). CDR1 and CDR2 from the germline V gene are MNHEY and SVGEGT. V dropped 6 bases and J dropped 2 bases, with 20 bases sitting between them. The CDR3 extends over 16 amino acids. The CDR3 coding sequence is TGTGCCAGCAGCTCTGTCATGTGGGACGGCGCCTACGAGCAGTACTTC. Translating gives CASSSVMWDGAYEQYF.

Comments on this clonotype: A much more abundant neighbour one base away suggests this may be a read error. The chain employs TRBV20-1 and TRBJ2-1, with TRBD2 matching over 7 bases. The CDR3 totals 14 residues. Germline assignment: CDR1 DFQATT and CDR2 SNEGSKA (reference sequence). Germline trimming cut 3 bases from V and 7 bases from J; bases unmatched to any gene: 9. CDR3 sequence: CSARTSRRLNEQFF. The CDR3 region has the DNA TGCAGTGCTAGGACTAGCAGGAGGCTTAATGAGCAGTTCTTC.

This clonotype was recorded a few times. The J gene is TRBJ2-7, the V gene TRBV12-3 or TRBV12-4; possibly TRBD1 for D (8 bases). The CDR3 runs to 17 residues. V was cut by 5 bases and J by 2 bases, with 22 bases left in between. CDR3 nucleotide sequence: TGTGCCAGCAGTACCGACAGGGGAGGGCATTCTCCCTACGAGCAGTACTTC. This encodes CASSTDRGGHSPYEQYF.

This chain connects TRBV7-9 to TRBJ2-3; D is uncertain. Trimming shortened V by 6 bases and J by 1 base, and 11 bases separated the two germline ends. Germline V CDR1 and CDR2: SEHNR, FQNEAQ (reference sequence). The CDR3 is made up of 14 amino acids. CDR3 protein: CASRERVGTDTQYF. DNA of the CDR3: TGTGCCAGCAGGGAAAGAGTGGGCACAGATACGCAGTATTTT.

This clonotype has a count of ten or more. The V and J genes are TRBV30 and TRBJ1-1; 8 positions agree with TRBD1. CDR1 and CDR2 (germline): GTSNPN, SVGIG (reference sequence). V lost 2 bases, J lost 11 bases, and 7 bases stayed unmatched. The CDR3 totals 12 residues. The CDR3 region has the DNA TGTGCCTGGAGTCCACGGACAGGGCCGGCTTTCTTT. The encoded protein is CAWSPRTGPAFF.

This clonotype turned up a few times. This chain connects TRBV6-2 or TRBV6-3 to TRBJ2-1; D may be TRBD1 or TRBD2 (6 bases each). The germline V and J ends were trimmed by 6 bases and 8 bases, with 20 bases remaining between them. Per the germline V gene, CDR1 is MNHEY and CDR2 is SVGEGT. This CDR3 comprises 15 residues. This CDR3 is CASSSVGGPLDEQFF. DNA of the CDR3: TGTGCCAGCAGCTCCGTCGGGGGCCCCTTGGATGAGCAGTTCTTC.

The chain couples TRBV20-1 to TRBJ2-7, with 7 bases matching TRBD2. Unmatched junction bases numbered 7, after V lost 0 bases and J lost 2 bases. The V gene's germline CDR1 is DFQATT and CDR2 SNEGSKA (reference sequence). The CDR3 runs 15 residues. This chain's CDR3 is CSARDLKGLPYEQYF. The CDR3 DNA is TGCAGTGCTAGAGATCTAAAGGGACTACCCTACGAGCAGTACTTC.

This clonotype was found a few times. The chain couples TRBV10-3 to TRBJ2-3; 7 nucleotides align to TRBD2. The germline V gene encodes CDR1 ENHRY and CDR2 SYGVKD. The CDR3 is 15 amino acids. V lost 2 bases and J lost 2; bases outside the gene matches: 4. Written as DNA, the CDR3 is TGTGCCATCAGTGAGACGAGCGGGGCCACAGATACGCAGTATTTT. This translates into CAISETSGATDTQYF.

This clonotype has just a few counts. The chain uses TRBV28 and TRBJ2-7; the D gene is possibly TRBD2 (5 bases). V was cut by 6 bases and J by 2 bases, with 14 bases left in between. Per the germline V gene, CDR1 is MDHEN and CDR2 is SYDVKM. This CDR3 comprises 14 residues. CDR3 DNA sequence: TGTGCCAGCAGCCTGGTTGAGGGCACCTACGAGCAGTACTTC. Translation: CASSLVEGTYEQYF.

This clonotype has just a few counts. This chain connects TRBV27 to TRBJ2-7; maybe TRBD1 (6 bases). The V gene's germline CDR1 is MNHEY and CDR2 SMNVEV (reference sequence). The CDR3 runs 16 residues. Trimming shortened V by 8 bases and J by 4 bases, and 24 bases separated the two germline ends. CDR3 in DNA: TGTGCCAGCGCCTCCGGTCGGGCAGGGGCAACGTACGAGCAGTACTTC. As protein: CASASGRAGATYEQYF.

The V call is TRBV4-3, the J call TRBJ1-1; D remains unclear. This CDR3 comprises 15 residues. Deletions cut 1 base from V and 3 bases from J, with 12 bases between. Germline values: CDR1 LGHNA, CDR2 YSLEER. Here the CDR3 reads CASSQVLTWDTEAFF. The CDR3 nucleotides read TGCGCCAGCAGCCAAGTTCTCACATGGGACACTGAAGCTTTCTTT.

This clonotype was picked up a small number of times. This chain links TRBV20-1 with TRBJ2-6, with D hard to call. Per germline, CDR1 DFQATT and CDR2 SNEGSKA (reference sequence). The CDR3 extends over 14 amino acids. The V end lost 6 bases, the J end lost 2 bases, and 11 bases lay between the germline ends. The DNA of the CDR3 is TGCAGTGCAAGGCGTGTCGCTGGGGCCAACGTCCTGACTTTC. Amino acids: CSARRVAGANVLTF.

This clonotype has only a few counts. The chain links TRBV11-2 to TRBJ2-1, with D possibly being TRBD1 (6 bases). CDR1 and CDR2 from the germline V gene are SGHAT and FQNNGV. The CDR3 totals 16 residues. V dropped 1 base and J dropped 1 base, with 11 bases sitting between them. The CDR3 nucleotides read TGTGCCAGCAGCTTAGCAGGGGCTATATCCTACAATGAGCAGTTCTTC. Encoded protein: CASSLAGAISYNEQFF.

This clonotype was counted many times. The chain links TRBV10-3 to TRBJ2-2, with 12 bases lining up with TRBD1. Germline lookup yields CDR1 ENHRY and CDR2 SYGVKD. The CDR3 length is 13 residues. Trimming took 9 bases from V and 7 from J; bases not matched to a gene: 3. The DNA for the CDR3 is TGTGCCATTGGGACAGGGGGCGACGGGGAGCTGTTTTTT. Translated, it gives CAIGTGGDGELFF.

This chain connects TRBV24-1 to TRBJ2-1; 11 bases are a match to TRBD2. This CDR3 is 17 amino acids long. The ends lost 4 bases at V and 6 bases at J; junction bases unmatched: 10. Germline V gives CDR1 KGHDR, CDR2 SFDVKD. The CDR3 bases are TGTGCCACCAGTGACCCCCGGACTAGCGGGCCTTCCAATGAGCAGTTCTTC. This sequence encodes CATSDPRTSGPSNEQFF.

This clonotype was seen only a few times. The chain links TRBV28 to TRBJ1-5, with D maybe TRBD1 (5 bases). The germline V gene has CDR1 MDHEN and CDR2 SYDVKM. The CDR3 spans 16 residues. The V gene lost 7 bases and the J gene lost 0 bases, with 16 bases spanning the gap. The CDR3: CASIATGGHSNQPQHF. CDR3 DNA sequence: TGTGCCAGCATCGCTACAGGCGGGCATAGCAATCAGCCCCAGCATTTT.

CDR3: CASGWVDNEQFF. CDR3 bases: TGTGCCAGCGGGTGGGTGGACAATGAGCAGTTCTTC. This chain uses TRBV18 with TRBJ2-1; no clear D gene. Germline values: CDR1 KGHSH, CDR2 LQKENI. V was trimmed by 8 bases and J by 5 bases, leaving 10 bases between them. This CDR3 is built from 12 residues.

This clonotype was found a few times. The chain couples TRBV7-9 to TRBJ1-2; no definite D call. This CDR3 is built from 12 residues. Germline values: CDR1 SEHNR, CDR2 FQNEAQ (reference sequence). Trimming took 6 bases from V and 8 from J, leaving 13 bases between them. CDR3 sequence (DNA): TGTGCCAGCAGGAGGGCAGGCGAGGGCTACACCTTC. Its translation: CASRRAGEGYTF.

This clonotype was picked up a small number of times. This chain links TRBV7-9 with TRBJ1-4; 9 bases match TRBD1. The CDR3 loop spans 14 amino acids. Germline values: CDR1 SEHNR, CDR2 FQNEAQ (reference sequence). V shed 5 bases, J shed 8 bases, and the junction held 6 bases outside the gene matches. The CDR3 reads CASSQGTGREKLFF. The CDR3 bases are TGTGCCAGCAGCCAAGGGACAGGGAGAGAAAAACTGTTTTTT.